This T cell receptor beta chain was captured by sequencing in a study of blood T cell repertoires in COVID-19 (dated by TCRdb to between 2020 and 2021). In terms of the full investigation: Collaborator samples came from the United States, Italy and Spain and covered acute and convalescent phases of COVID-19. The prospective study material was composed of cDNA or gDNA derived from T cells, B-cell-depleted T cells, or PBMCs. Subjects who had been exposed to COVID-19, were actively infected with it, or had recovered from it provided the deeply sampled blood TCRbeta repertoires that made up the dataset. A freely available public database, intended as a resource for researchers studying the immune response to SARS-CoV-2, is where the repertoires were released. The samples were drawn from the first 160 participants of the ongoing ImmuneRACE study and from 950 to 1,500 subjects provided by 6 global collaborators. Sample metadata almost always included a de-identified subject ID, COVID-19 status, age in years and sex. Where available, HLA class I and class II types were obtained from metadata supplied by the sample provider rather than from assay-based typing.

Findings and caveats that apply to the study as a whole: The amount of clinical and demographic metadata varied by source and participant and was provided uncurated.

TCRbeta CDR3 regions were amplified from genomic DNA by means of the immunoSEQ Assay, a bias-controlled multiplex PCR. Regarding the original processing steps: The number of nucleated cells in each sample was estimated by amplification of reference gene primers within the assay. Sequence reads were collapsed and filtered to measure the absolute abundance of every unique TCRbeta CDR3 rearrangement. For each sample, productive Simpson clonality was calculated as the square root of Simpson's diversity index across productive rearrangements. TCRdb took this table from immuneACCESS and kept in-frame rearrangements with V and J called. Such tables lack part of the clones; where checked against another copy, unresolved V genes explain under half of the gap, and the rest is unexplained. V and J calls and clone size are given by that table; D and trimming were obtained from the DNA. Across this sample there are 250,000 or so clones, with around 87% seen only once. The ten largest clones represent 1.5% of the sample.

The germline V gene (reference sequence) yields GTSNPN for CDR1 and SVGIG for CDR2. Including cysteine and phenylalanine, the CDR3 has 14 amino acids. The retained sequence is limited to the CDR3, 42 bases, with the frame set at the first base. Trimming leaves V shorter by 2 bases and J shorter by 11 bases, with the junction holding 7 bases beyond the gene matches. A second Seattle source provided samples from volunteer blood donors who had recovered from COVID-19. The collaborating institutions used their own protocols to collect whole blood in K2EDTA tubes. For TCRbeta analysis, collaborators shipped samples in one of three forms: frozen whole blood, isolated PBMCs, or DNA extracted from either of those sample types. Turning to this clone: Its antigen is still unknown. No per-base quality is available; no much larger clone lies one base away.

The specimen sequenced was peripheral blood. The TCR originated in a woman in her 40s who had recovered from COVID-19. The chain links TRBV30 with TRBJ2-1; a stretch of 12 junction bases matches TRBD2. The CDR3 corresponds to CAWSLQTSGGQQFF. The nucleotide sequence is given as TGTGCCTGGAGTCTCCAGACTAGCGGGGGCCAGCAGTTCTTC. Reference TRBV30 and TRBJ2-1 genes cover what lies past the CDR3, so the full variable domain is SQTIHQWPATLVQPVGSPLSLECTVEGTSNPNLYWYRQAAGRGLQLLFYSVGIGQISSEVPQNLSASRPQDRQFILSSKKLLLSDSGFYLCAWSLQTSGGQQFFGPGTRLTVL.